The 24 T cell receptor beta chains presented below share a single source sample, sequenced in a study of untreated major depressive disorder. Profiling relied on immunoSEQ multiplex PCR, and the TCRdb table lists in-frame clones only, not all of them. Of 20,000 to 25,000 clones listed, 70% to 90% are singletons. Sequencing was carried out using CD4+ T cells from PBMCs. The origin of the receptors is a woman aged 30 to 39 in good health.

This chain uses TRBV10-2 with TRBJ2-3, with 12 bases identical to TRBD2. The CDR3 contains 15 residues. The germline V gene has CDR1 WSHSY and CDR2 SAAADI. Unmatched junction bases numbered 5, after V lost 7 bases and J lost 3 bases. The CDR3, as DNA: TGCGCCAGCACTAGCGGGGGGGCCGGGACAGATACGCAGTATTTT. Translation gives CASTSGGAGTDTQYF.

The rearrangement joins TRBV29-1 to TRBJ2-1; the D is unclear. V lost 4 bases and J lost 0, with 16 bases in between. The CDR3 extends over 16 amino acids. Germline lookup yields CDR1 SQVTM and CDR2 ANQGSEA. The CDR3 DNA follows: TGCAGCGTTGTAGGGCAGGCGGTAAGCTCCTACAATGAGCAGTTCTTC. It is translated as CSVVGQAVSSYNEQFF.

V gene TRBV7-9 combines with J gene TRBJ2-7, with 8 bases matching TRBD1. Germline V gives CDR1 SEHNR, CDR2 FQNEAQ (reference sequence). V was clipped by 2 bases and J by 5 bases; unmatched bases: 2. This CDR3 is built from 13 residues. Written as DNA, the CDR3 is TGTGCCAGCAGCTTACAGGGGGCCGACGAGCAGTACTTC. This codes for CASSLQGADEQYF.

This chain links TRBV10-3 with TRBJ1-5; 7 bases are shared with TRBD1. Per the germline V gene, CDR1 is ENHRY and CDR2 is SYGVKD. Trimming removed 10 bases from V and 1 base from J; junction bases left unmatched: 7. CDR3 length: 14 amino acids. CDR3 DNA sequence: TGTGCCAGGCGTGCCAGGGGGAGCAATCAGCCCCAGCATTTT. It specifies CARRARGSNQPQHF.

The V and J genes are TRBV28 and TRBJ1-4; a weak D match, TRBD1 (5 bases). The length of the CDR3 is 14 residues. Germline V gives CDR1 MDHEN, CDR2 SYDVKM. Trimming pared 6 bases from V and 8 bases from J, leaving 16 bases between. CDR3 bases: TGTGCCAGCAGCCCCCCATTTGGGGGGGAAAAACTGTTTTTT. Translating gives CASSPPFGGEKLFF.

The chain couples TRBV10-2 to TRBJ1-2; D is unclear. V lost 4 bases, J lost 2 bases, and 11 bases lay in between. This CDR3 spans 14 amino acids. Germline CDR1 reads WSHSY; CDR2 reads SAAADI. CDR3 region: CASSGSTANYGYTF. CDR3 coding DNA: TGCGCCAGCAGTGGCTCGACGGCGAACTATGGCTACACCTTC.

The chain has TRBV2 and TRBJ1-5, with D possibly being TRBD1 (5 bases). The CDR3 contains 15 residues. CDR1 SNHLY and CDR2 FYNNEI come from the germline V gene. V was clipped by 3 bases and J by 2 bases, with 11 bases between them. The CDR3 is CASSDKGFGNQPQHF. The CDR3 DNA reads TGTGCCAGCAGTGATAAGGGGTTCGGCAATCAGCCCCAGCATTTT.

V gene TRBV4-1 combines with J gene TRBJ2-7; 9 bases map to TRBD2. This CDR3 region has 17 residues. Germline V gives CDR1 MGHRA, CDR2 YSYEKL. The V segment lost 2 bases and the J segment 3 bases; nucleotides outside the gene matches: 11. The DNA for the CDR3 is TGCGCCAGCAGCCAAACATCCCGGACTAGCGAGGGCTACGAGCAGTACTTC. Translated, it gives CASSQTSRTSEGYEQYF.

The chain employs TRBV2 and TRBJ1-1, with a weak D call TRBD1 (5 bases). The CDR3 contains 13 residues. V shed 7 bases and J shed 1 base, with 10 bases lying between them. The germline CDR1 and CDR2 sequences are SNHLY and FYNNEI. The CDR3 protein is CASTGQRNTEAFF. The CDR3 DNA follows: TGTGCCAGCACGGGGCAGAGGAACACTGAAGCTTTCTTT.

The chain has TRBV30 and TRBJ2-7; D call uncertain. This CDR3 has 15 residues. Germline V gene data show CDR1 as GTSNPN and CDR2 as SVGIG (reference sequence). V lost 3 bases, J lost 0 bases, and 15 bases lay in between. The CDR3 spells CAWSSAVEYSYEQYF. The CDR3 coding sequence is TGTGCCTGGAGCTCAGCCGTGGAATACTCCTACGAGCAGTACTTC.

This chain uses TRBV29-1 with TRBJ1-6; no reliable D call. This CDR3 contains 15 residues. Germline CDR1 reads SQVTM; CDR2 reads ANQGSEA. The CDR3 sequence: CRDQRGRRYNSPLHF. CDR3 nucleotides: TGCAGGGACCAGCGGGGTAGGAGGTATAATTCACCCCTCCACTTT.

This clone was detected a few times. The rearrangement links TRBV6-5 to TRBJ1-5; tentative D call: TRBD1 (6 bases). CDR1 is MNHEY and CDR2 is SVGAGI in the germline V gene. V was clipped by 2 bases and J by 0 bases, with 11 bases between them. The CDR3 runs 16 residues. The CDR3 DNA follows: TGTGCCAGCAGTTACCCCCAGGGGAGTAGCAATCAGCCCCAGCATTTT. As protein: CASSYPQGSSNQPQHF.

This chain links TRBV5-4 with TRBJ2-5; 13 bases are shared with TRBD2. Germline trimming cut 4 bases from V and 5 bases from J; bases unmatched to any gene: 11. This CDR3 region has 17 residues. The germline V gene has CDR1 SGHNT and CDR2 YYREEE (reference sequence). The DNA for the CDR3 is TGTGCCAGCAGCCCAGGGACTAGCGGGGCCGGGCGGGAGACCCAGTACTTC. This translates into CASSPGTSGAGRETQYF.

The chain couples TRBV28 to TRBJ2-1, with 9 bases aligning to TRBD2. From germline, CDR1 is MDHEN and CDR2 SYDVKM. The CDR3 is 16 amino acids. Trimming took 5 bases from V and 5 from J; bases not matched to a gene: 10. The CDR3 DNA sequence: TGTGCCAGCAGTCCCTTAGCGGGGGCGAATAACAATGAGCAGTTCTTC. Translating it yields CASSPLAGANNNEQFF.

This clone appeared once. The chain has TRBV30 and TRBJ1-2; possible D gene TRBD1, 5 bases. CDR1 is GTSNPN, CDR2 SVGIG, per germline (reference sequence). This CDR3 contains 17 residues. Trimming pared 4 bases from V and 4 bases from J, leaving 25 bases between. The CDR3 is CAWTLPRGRANLYGYTF. CDR3 coding DNA: TGTGCCTGGACTCTCCCCCGGGGCAGGGCGAACCTCTATGGCTACACCTTC.

V and J are TRBV2 and TRBJ2-7, with D tentatively TRBD1 or TRBD2 (8 bases each). This CDR3 comprises 14 residues. Trimming stripped 8 bases from V and 8 bases from J, with 22 bases between. CDR1 is SNHLY and CDR2 is FYNNEI in the germline V gene. The CDR3 nucleotides read TGTGCCAGCCGGGAGGGACAGGAACCCCCTCAGCAGTACTTC. Translation gives CASREGQEPPQQYF.

The chain joins TRBV30 to TRBJ1-1; 9 bases agree with TRBD1. Germline values: CDR1 GTSNPN, CDR2 SVGIG (reference sequence). The CDR3 covers 18 residues. Trimming at V came to 2 bases and at J to 0 bases, leaving 13 bases not matched to a gene. CDR3 nucleotides: TGTGCCTGGAGTCAGCTCCCCACAGGGGGCAGCATGAACACTGAAGCTTTCTTT. Translation: CAWSQLPTGGSMNTEAFF.

CDR3 sequence reads: CASSESGVSNQPQHF. For the CDR3, the DNA is TGTGCCAGCAGTGAATCAGGGGTTAGCAATCAGCCCCAGCATTTT. V gene TRBV6-1 combines with J gene TRBJ1-5; the D gene is possibly TRBD1 (6 bases). Germline values: CDR1 MNHNS, CDR2 SASEGT. The CDR3 extends over 15 amino acids. Trimming removed 2 bases from V and 0 bases from J, with 8 bases in between.

This clone was observed once. CDR3 sequence: CASSLFGENNSPLHF. The CDR3 coding sequence is TGCGCCAGCAGCTTGTTTGGGGAAAATAATTCACCCCTCCACTTT. J is TRBJ1-6 and V is TRBV5-1; D unresolved. The ends were cut back, 1 base at V and 5 bases at J, with 10 bases in the middle. Per germline, CDR1 SGHRS and CDR2 YFSETQ. The CDR3 extends over 15 amino acids.

The chain combines TRBV6-1 with TRBJ2-5; 9 positions match TRBD2. Unmatched junction bases numbered 5, after V lost 4 bases and J lost 2 bases. Germline loops: CDR1 MNHNS, CDR2 SASEGT. The CDR3 is made up of 15 amino acids. This CDR3 reads CASSAAGGSQETQYF. DNA for the CDR3: TGTGCCAGCAGTGCTGCGGGGGGGAGTCAAGAGACCCAGTACTTC.

This chain joins TRBV28 and TRBJ1-6, with 11 bases that match TRBD1. From germline, CDR1 is MDHEN and CDR2 SYDVKM. V was pared by 9 bases and J by 7 bases, with 8 bases of the junction left unmatched. This CDR3 is built from 15 residues. CDR3 coding DNA: TGTGCCAGTTTCACCGGGACAGGGGGAAATTCACCCCTCCACTTT. Its protein is CASFTGTGGNSPLHF.

This chain joins TRBV5-6 and TRBJ2-5; D perhaps matches TRBD1 (6 bases). This CDR3 is 16 amino acids long. V was clipped by 0 bases and J by 4 bases, with 16 bases between them. CDR1 is SGHDT, CDR2 YYEEEE, per germline. The CDR3 spells CASSLVLQGATETQYF. The CDR3 nucleotides are TGTGCCAGCAGCTTGGTACTACAGGGTGCCACAGAGACCCAGTACTTC.

The chain joins TRBV6-5 to TRBJ1-5, with no clear D. The length of the CDR3 is 11 residues. Germline V gene sequence: CDR1 MNHEY, CDR2 SVGAGI. Trimming left V 6 bases short and J 6 bases short, with 6 bases between. This CDR3 reads CASSMGQPQHF. In DNA form, the CDR3 reads TGTGCCAGCAGCATGGGTCAGCCCCAGCATTTT.

The chain couples TRBV5-4 to TRBJ2-2; D remains ambiguous. The CDR3 covers 14 residues. V lost 7 bases to trimming and J lost 0 bases, with 10 bases between them. Germline V gives CDR1 SGHNT, CDR2 YYREEE (reference sequence). The CDR3 DNA is TGTGCCAGCCGGCGTTTTACGAACACCGGGGAGCTGTTTTTT. This encodes CASRRFTNTGELFF.